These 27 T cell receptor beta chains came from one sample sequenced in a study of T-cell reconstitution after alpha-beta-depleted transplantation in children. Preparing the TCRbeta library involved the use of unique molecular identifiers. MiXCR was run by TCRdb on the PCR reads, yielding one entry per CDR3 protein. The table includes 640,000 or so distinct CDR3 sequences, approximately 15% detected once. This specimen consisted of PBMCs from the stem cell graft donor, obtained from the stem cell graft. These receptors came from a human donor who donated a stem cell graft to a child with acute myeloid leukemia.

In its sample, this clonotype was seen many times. The CDR3: CSLAERDRASGIRKPQHF. In DNA form, the CDR3 reads TGCAGCCTAGCCGAACGGGACAGGGCATCGGGAATCAGGAAGCCCCAGCATTTT. The V call is TRBV20-1, the J call TRBJ1-5; 9 bases map to TRBD1. This CDR3 contains 18 residues. CDR1 and CDR2 (germline): DFQATT, SNEGSKA (reference sequence).

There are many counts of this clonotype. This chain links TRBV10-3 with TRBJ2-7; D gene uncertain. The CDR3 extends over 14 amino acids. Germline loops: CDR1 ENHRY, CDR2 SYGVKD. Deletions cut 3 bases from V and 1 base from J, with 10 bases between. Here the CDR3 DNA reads TGTGCCATCAGTGACCCGGGTCAATCCTACGAGCAGTACTTC. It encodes CAISDPGQSYEQYF.

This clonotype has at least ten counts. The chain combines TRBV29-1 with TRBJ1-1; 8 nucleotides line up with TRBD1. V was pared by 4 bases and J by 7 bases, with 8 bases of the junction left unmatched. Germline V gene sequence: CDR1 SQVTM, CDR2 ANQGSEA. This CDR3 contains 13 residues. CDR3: CSVATGGRGEAFF. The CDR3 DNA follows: TGCAGCGTTGCTACAGGGGGAAGGGGTGAAGCTTTCTTT.

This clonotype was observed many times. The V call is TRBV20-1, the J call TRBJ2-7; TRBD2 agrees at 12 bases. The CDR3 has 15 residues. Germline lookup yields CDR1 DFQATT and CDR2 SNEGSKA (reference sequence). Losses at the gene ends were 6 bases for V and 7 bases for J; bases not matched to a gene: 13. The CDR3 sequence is CSAPDRASGGDEQYF. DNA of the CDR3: TGCAGTGCCCCAGATAGGGCTAGCGGGGGGGATGAGCAGTACTTC.

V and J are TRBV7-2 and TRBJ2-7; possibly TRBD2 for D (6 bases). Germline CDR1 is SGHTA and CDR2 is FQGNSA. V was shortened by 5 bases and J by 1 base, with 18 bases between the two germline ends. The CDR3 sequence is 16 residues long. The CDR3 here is CASSGLMAGLSYEQYF. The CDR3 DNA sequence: TGTGCCAGCAGCGGACTAATGGCGGGGCTTTCCTACGAGCAGTACTTC.

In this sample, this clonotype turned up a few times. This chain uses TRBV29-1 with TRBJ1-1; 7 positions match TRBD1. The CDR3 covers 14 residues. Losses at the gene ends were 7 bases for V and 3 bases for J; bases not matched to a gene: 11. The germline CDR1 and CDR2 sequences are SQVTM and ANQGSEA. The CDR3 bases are TGCAGCGGGATGACAGGGTATGGGGACACTGAAGCTTTCTTT. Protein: CSGMTGYGDTEAFF.

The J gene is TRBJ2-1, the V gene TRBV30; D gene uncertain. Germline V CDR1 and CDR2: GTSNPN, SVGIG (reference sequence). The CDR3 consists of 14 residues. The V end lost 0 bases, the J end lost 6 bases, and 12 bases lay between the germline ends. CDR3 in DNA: TGTGCCTGGAGTGTACGTCAAGGATCCAATGAGCAGTTCTTC. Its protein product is CAWSVRQGSNEQFF.

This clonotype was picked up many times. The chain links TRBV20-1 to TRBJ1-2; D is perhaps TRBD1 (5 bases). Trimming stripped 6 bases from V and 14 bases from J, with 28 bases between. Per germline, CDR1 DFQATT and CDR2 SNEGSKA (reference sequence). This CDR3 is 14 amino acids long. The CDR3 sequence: CSAIDFKRDVFGTF. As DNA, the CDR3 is TGCAGTGCCATCGACTTCAAGCGGGACGTCTTTGGGACCTTC.

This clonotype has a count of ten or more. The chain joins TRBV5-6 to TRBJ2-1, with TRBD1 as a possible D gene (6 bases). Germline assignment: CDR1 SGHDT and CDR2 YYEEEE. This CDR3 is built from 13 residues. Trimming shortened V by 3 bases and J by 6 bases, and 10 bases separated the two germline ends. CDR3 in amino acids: CASSSGTPNEQFF. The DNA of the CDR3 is TGTGCCAGCAGCTCGGGGACACCCAATGAGCAGTTCTTC. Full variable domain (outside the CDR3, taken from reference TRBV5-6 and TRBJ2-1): DAGVTQSPTHLIKTRGQQVTLRCSPKSGHDTVSWYQQALGQGPQFIFQYYEEEERQRGNFPDRFSGHQFPNYSSELNVNALLLGDSALYLCASSSGTPNEQFFGPGTRLTVL.

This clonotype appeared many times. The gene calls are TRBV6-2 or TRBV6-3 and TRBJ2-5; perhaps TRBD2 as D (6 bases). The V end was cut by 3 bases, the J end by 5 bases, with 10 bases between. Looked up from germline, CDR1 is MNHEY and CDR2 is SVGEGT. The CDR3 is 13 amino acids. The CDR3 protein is CASSYGGLETQYF. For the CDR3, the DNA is TGTGCCAGCAGTTATGGAGGGTTGGAGACCCAGTACTTC.

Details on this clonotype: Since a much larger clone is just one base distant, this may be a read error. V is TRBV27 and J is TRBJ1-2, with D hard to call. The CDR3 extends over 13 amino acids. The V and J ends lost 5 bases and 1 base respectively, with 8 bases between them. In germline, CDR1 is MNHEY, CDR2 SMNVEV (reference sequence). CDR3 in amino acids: CASSRIINYGYTF. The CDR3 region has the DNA TGTGCCAGCAGTAGGATAATTAACTATGGCTACACCTTC.

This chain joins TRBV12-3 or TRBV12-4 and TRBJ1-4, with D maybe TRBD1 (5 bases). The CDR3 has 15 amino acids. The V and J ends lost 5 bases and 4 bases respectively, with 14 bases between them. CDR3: CASSPGQGINEKLFF. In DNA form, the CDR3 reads TGTGCCAGCAGTCCCGGTCAGGGCATTAATGAAAAACTGTTTTTT.

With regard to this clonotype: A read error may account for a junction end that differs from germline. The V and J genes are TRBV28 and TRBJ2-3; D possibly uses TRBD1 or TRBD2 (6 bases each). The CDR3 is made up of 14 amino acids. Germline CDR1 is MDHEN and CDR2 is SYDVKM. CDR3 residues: CASILGGPGDTQYF. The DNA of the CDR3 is TGTGCCAGCATTTTAGGGGGGCCCGGGGATACGCAGTATTTT.

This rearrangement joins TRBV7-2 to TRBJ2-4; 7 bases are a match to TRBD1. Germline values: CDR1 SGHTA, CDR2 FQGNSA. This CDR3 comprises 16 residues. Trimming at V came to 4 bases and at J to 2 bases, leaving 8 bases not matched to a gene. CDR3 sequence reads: CASSSRDSYTKNIQYF. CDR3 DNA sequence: TGTGCCAGCAGCTCCCGGGACAGCTACACCAAAAACATTCAGTACTTC.

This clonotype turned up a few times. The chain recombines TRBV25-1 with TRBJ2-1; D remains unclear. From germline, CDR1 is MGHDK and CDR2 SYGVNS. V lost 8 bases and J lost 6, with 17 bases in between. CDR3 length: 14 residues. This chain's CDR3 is CASGEPENVNEQFF. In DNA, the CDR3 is TGTGCCAGCGGAGAGCCGGAGAACGTCAATGAGCAGTTCTTC.

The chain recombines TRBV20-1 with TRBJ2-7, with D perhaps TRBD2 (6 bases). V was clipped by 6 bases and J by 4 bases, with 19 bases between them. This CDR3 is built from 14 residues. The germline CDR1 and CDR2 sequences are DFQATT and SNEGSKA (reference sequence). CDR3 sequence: CSARRDSHVYEQYF. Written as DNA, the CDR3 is TGCAGTGCCAGGAGGGACTCACACGTATACGAGCAGTACTTC.

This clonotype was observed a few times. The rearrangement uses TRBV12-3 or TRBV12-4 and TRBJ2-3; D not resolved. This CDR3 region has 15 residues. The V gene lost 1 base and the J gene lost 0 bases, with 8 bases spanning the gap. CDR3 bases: TGTGCCAGCAGTTTAGGGGTGCCTAGCACAGATACGCAGTATTTT. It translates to CASSLGVPSTDTQYF.

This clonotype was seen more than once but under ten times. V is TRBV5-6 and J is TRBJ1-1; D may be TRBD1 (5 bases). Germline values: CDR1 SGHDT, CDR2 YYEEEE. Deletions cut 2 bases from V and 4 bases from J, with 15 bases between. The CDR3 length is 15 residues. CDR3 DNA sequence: TGTGCCAGCAGCTTAGGGGCAGGGATGGGCACTGAAGCTTTCTTT. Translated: CASSLGAGMGTEAFF. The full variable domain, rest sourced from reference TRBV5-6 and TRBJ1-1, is DAGVTQSPTHLIKTRGQQVTLRCSPKSGHDTVSWYQQALGQGPQFIFQYYEEEERQRGNFPDRFSGHQFPNYSSELNVNALLLGDSALYLCASSLGAGMGTEAFFGQGTRLTVV.

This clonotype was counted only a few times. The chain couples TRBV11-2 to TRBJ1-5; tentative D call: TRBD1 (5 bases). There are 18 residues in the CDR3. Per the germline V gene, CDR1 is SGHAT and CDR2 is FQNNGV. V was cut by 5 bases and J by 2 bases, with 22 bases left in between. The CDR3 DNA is TGTGCCAGCAGCCCGCGACACCTGCCGGGGCTGGGCAATCAGCCCCAGCATTTT. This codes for CASSPRHLPGLGNQPQHF.

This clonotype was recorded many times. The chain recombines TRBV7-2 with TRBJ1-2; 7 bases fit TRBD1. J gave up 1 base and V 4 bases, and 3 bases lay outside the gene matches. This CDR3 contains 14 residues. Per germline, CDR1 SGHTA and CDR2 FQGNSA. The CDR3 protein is CASSSGQINYGYTF. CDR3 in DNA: TGTGCCAGCAGCTCGGGACAGATTAACTATGGCTACACCTTC.

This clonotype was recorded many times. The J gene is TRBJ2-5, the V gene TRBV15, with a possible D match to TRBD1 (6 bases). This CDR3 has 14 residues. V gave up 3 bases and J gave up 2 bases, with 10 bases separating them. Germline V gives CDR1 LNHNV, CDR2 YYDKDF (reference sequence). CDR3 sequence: CATSSDRQQETQYF. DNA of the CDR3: TGTGCCACCAGCAGCGACAGGCAGCAAGAGACCCAGTACTTC.

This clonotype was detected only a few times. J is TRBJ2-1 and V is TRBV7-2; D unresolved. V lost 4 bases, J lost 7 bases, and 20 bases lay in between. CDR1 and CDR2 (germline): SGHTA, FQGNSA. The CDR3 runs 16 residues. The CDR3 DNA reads TGTGCCAGCAGCTCCCGCCGCGTTACGGTCTATAATGAGCAGTTCTTC. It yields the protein CASSSRRVTVYNEQFF.

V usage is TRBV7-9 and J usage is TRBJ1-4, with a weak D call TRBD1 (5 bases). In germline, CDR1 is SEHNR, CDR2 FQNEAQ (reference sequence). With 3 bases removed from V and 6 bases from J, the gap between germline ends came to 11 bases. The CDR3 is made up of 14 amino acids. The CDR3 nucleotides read TGTGCCAGCAGCTTCAGGGCCGAAGATGAAAAACTGTTTTTT. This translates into CASSFRAEDEKLFF. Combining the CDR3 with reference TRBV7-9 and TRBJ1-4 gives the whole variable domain DTGVSQNPRHKITKRGQNVTFRCDPISEHNRLYWYRQTLGQGPEFLTYFQNEAQLEKSRLLSDRFSAERPKGSFSTLEIQRTEQGDSAMYLCASSFRAEDEKLFFGSGTQLSVL.

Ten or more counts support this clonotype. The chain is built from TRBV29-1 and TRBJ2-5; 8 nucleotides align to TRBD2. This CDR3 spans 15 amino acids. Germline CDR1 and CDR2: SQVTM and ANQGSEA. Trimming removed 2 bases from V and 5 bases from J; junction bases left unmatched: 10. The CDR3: CSVETAGAAGETQYF. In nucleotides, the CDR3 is TGCAGCGTTGAAACAGCGGGGGCGGCGGGGGAGACCCAGTACTTC.

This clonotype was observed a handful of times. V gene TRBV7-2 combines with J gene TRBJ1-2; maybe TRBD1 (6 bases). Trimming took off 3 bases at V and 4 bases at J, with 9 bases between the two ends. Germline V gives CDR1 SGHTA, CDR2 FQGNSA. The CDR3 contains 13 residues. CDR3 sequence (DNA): TGTGCCAGCAGCTTCACAGGGAGCTATGGCTACACCTTC. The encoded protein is CASSFTGSYGYTF.

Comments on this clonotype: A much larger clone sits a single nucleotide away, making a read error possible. Here the CDR3 reads CATSTEYYGYTF. CDR3 in DNA: TGTGCCACCTCTACAGAGTACTATGGCTACACCTTC. V is TRBV6-5 and J is TRBJ1-2; D is unclear. The germline gives CDR1 MNHEY, CDR2 SVGAGI. The CDR3 spans 12 residues. Trimming cost V 10 bases and J 3 bases, with 12 bases left between them.

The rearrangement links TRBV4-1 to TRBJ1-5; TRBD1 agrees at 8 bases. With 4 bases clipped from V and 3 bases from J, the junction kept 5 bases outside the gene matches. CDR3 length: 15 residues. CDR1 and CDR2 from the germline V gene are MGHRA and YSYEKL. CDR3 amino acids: CASSLNRGVNQPQHF. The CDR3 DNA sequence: TGCGCCAGCAGCCTGAACAGGGGGGTCAATCAGCCCCAGCATTTT.